A selection of T cell receptor beta chains follows, all from one sample in a study of PD-1 blockade in classical Hodgkin lymphoma. Profiled with immunoSEQ multiplex PCR; TCRdb holds only in-frame clones, not every one. Of some 150,000 clones in the sample, around four fifths are singletons; the top ten hold approximately 9.6%. Source: peripheral blood mononuclear cells (PBMCs), taken before the second cycle of nivolumab. Source of these receptors: a human donor with classical Hodgkin lymphoma. Each CDR3 is given with its conserved first and last residue.

TRBV10-3	TRBJ1-2	CAISTGGPNYGYTF
TRBV6-1	TRBJ1-2	CASSAGHRENYGYTF
TRBV15	TRBJ1-1	CATSRDLGNTEAFF
TRBV6-6	TRBJ1-2	CAEGGTNYGYTF
TRBV6-5	TRBJ1-6	CASSPNVGNSPLHF
TRBV4-2	TRBJ1-4	CASSNHRGQTNEKLFF
TRBV6-5	TRBJ2-5	CASRSVRETQYF
TRBV28	TRBJ2-6	CASSGQEPLSGANVLTF
TRBV30	TRBJ2-4	CAWSLGRKNIQYF
TRBV19	TRBJ1-2	CASKLTTNGIYGYTF
TRBV7-6	TRBJ2-1	CASSLGAGGQNEQFF
TRBV5-1	TRBJ2-5	CASSGGATKGGETQYF
TRBV4-2	TRBJ1-3	CASSQGGNTIYF
TRBV28	TRBJ2-3	CASGLGQGPDTQYF
TRBV9	TRBJ2-5	CASSVDASGLQETQYF
TRBV9	TRBJ2-2	CASSLARGGIGELFF
TRBV5-4	TRBJ2-7	CASSSRTVNEQYF
TRBV9	TRBJ2-3	CASGGLATDTQYF
TRBV5-6	TRBJ1-4	CASSLLLATNEKLFF
TRBV6-5	TRBJ2-5	CASSYSAGEETQYF
TRBV19	TRBJ1-1	CASSGNGVNTEAFF
TRBV4-2	TRBJ2-5	CASSQGEPWWETQYF
TRBV7-3	TRBJ2-1	CASSSGYSGSSYNEQFF
TRBV4-2	TRBJ2-5	CASSQEWGMGTQYF
TRBV29-1	TRBJ1-2	CSAGTAPIGYTF
TRBV6-5	TRBJ2-3	CASRLAAPDTQYF
TRBV5-3	TRBJ1-1	CARREATRDTEAFF
TRBV7-9	TRBJ2-2	CASPPALNTGELFF
TRBV13	TRBJ2-1	CASRAATSGSSYNEQFF
TRBV6-1	TRBJ2-7	CASSGGGSSYEQYF
TRBV7-2	TRBJ2-7	CASSSGPNGQLYF
TRBV6-4	TRBJ2-7	CASSRLAGPYEQYF
TRBV10-3	TRBJ1-2	CAISSGRQDYGYTF
TRBV6-1	TRBJ2-1	CASSRLAGGQGEQFF
TRBV7-2	TRBJ2-7	CASSRLYEQYF
TRBV27	TRBJ2-6	CASSLKPSRTGGRLSGANVLTF
TRBV28	TRBJ1-3	CASSLGGASGNTIYF
TRBV4-2	TRBJ2-3	CASSQDPGLAGAYTDTQYF